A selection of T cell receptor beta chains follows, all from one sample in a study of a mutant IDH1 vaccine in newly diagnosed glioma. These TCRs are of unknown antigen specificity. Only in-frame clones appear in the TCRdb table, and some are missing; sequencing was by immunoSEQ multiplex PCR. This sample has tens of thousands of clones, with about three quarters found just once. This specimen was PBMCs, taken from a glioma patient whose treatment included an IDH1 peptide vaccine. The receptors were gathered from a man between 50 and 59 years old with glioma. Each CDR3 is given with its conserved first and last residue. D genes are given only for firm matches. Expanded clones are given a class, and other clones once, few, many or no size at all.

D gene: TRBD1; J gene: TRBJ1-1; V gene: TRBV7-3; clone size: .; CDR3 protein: CASSPQGQGKTEAFF; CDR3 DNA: TGTGCCAGCAGCCCGCAGGGACAGGGAAAAACTGAAGCTTTCTTT
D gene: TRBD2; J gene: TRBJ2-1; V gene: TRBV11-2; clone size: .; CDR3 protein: CASSLGSGGAWEQFF; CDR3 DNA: TGTGCCAGCAGCTTAGGGAGCGGGGGGGCATGGGAGCAGTTCTTC
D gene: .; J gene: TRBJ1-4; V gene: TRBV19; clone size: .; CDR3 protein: CASSTSPGNEKLFF; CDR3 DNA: TGTGCCAGTAGTACCTCGCCAGGGAATGAAAAACTGTTTTTT
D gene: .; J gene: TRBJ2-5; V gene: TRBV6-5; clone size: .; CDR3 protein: CASSQYRKETQYF; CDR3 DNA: TGTGCCTCCAGTCAATACAGGAAAGAGACCCAGTACTTC
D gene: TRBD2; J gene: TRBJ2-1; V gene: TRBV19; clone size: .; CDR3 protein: CASSMTRGGAYNEQFF; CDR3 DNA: TGTGCCAGTAGTATGACTCGGGGGGGGGCCTACAATGAGCAGTTCTTC
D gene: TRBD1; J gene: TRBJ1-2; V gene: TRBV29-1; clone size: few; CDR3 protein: CSVVLQGPSNYGYTF; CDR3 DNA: TGCAGCGTTGTTCTACAGGGGCCCTCTAACTATGGCTACACCTTC
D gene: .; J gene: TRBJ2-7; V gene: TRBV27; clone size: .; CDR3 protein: CASSLFTPTYEQYF; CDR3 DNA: TGTGCCAGCAGTTTATTTACCCCGACCTACGAGCAGTACTTC
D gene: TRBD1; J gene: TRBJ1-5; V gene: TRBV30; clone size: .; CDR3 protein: CAWSEGAPWQPQHF; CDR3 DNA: TGTGCCTGGAGTGAGGGGGCGCCATGGCAGCCCCAGCATTTT
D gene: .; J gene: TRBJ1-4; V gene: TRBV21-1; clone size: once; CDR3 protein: CASSKGGTGGIEAKLFF; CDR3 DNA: TGTGCCAGCAGCAAAGGAGGGACAGGGGGAATAGAGGCAAAACTGTTTTTT
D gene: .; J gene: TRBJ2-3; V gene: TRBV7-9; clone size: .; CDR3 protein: CASSPGGQADTQYF; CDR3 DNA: TGTGCCAGCAGCCCCGGGGGGCAAGCAGATACGCAGTATTTT
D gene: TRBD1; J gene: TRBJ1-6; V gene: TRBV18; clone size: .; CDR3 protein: CASSLQGVGNSPLHF; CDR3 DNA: TGTGCCAGCTCATTACAGGGGGTCGGGAATTCACCCCTCCACTTT
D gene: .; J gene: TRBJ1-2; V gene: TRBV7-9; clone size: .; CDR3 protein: CASSLRPYANYGYTF; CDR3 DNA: TGTGCCAGCAGCTTACGCCCCTACGCAAACTATGGCTACACCTTC
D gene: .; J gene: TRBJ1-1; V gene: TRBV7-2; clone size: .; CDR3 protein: CASSRPGTMNTEAFF; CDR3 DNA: TGTGCCAGCAGCAGACCCGGGACGATGAACACTGAAGCTTTCTTT
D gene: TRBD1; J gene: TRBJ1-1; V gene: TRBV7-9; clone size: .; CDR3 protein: CASSLIQGANTEAFF; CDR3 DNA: TGTGCCAGCAGCTTGATACAGGGGGCGAACACTGAAGCTTTCTTT
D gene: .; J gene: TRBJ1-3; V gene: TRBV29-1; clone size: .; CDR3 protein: CSVVGGFSGNTIYF; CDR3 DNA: TGCAGCGTTGTTGGGGGCTTCTCTGGAAACACCATATATTTT
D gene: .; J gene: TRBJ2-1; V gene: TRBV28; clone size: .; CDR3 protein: CASALPGGTYNEQFF; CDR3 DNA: TGTGCCAGCGCCCTTCCAGGGGGGACCTACAATGAGCAGTTCTTC
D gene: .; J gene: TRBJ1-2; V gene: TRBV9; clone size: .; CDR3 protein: CASSVDIGNGYTF; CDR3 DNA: TGTGCCAGCAGCGTAGATATAGGGAATGGCTACACCTTC
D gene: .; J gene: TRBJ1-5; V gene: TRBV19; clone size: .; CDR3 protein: CASSILVDPNQPQHF; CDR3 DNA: TGTGCCAGTAGTATTTTGGTGGACCCCAATCAGCCCCAGCATTTT
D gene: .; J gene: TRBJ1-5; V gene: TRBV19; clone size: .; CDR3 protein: CASTMVGQPQHF; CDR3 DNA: TGTGCCAGTACCATGGTTGGACAGCCCCAGCATTTT
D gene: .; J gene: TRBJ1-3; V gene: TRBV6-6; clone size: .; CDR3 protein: CASSTDRQGNTIYF; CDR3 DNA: TGTGCCAGCAGTACCGACAGGCAGGGAAACACCATATATTTT
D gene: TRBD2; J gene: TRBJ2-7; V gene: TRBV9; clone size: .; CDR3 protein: CASSVGSGGAYEQYF; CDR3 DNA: TGTGCCAGCAGCGTAGGGAGCGGGGGTGCCTACGAGCAGTACTTC
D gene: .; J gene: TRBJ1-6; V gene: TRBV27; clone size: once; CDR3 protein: CASSLRGQRSPLHF; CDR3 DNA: TGTGCCAGCAGTCTTCGGGGGCAACGTTCACCCCTCCACTTT
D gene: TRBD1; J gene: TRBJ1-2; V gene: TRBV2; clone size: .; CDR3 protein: CASSVRQGNYGYTF; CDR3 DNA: TGTGCCAGCAGTGTCAGACAGGGGAACTATGGCTACACCTTC
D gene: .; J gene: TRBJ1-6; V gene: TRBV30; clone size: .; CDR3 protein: CAWRGRADSPLHF; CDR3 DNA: TGTGCCTGGAGGGGACGGGCCGATTCACCCCTCCACTTT
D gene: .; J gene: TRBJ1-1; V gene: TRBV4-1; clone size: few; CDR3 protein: CASSQEGGTEAFF; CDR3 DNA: TGCGCCAGCAGCCAAGAGGGAGGCACTGAAGCTTTCTTT
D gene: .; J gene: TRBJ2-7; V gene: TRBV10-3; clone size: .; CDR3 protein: CAISEGLEQYF; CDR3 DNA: TGTGCCATCAGTGAAGGCTTGGAGCAGTACTTC
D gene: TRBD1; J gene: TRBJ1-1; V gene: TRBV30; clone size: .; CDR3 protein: CAWRPPPSGGGSEAFF; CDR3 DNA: TGTGCCTGGAGACCTCCGCCTTCAGGGGGAGGTTCTGAAGCTTTCTTT
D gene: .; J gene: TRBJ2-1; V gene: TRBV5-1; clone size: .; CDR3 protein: CASSLGAQYNEQFF; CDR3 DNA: TGCGCCAGCAGCTTAGGGGCGCAATACAATGAGCAGTTCTTC
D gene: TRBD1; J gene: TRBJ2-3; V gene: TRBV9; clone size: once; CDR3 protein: CASRGTGSDTQYF; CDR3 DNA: TGTGCCAGCAGAGGGACAGGGTCCGATACGCAGTATTTT
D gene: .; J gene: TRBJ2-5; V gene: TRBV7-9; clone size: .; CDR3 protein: CASSHPPLGVETQYF; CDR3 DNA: TGTGCCAGCAGCCATCCCCCTCTGGGCGTAGAGACCCAGTACTTC
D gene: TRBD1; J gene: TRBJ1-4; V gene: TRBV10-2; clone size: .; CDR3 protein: CASTMTGPNEKLFF; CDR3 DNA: TGCGCCAGCACTATGACAGGGCCCAATGAAAAACTGTTTTTT
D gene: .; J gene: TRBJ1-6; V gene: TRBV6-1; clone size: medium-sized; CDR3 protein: CASSGRMEAILLNSPLHF; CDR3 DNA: TGTGCCAGCAGTGGAAGAATGGAAGCTATCTTACTCAATTCACCCCTCCACTTT
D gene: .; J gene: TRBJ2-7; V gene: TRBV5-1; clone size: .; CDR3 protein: CASSLEGSYEQYF; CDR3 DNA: TGCGCCAGCAGCTTGGAAGGGTCCTACGAGCAGTACTTC
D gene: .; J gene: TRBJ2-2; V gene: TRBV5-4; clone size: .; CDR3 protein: CATRGYRGGELFF; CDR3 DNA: TGTGCCACCAGAGGGTATCGTGGCGGGGAGCTGTTTTTT
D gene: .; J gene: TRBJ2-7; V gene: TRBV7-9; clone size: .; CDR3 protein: CASTPPQGIYEQYF; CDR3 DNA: TGTGCCAGCACCCCGCCGCAAGGAATCTACGAGCAGTACTTC